This T cell receptor (beta chain) is drawn from a study of T-cell reconstitution after alpha-beta-depleted transplantation in children. With 3 bases removed from V and 2 bases from J, the gap between germline ends came to 7 bases. This CDR3 region has 13 residues. Germline V CDR1 and CDR2: SGHAT, FQNNGV. Unique molecular identifiers were built into the TCRbeta library. TCRdb passed the PCR reads through MiXCR, listing each CDR3 protein once. The sample consists of some 520,000 distinct CDR3 sequences, about 30% of them appearing once. Source: PBMCs from the stem cell graft donor, taken from the stem cell graft. This rearrangement joins TRBV11-2 to TRBJ2-5; possible D gene TRBD2, 5 bases. The clonotype originates from a human donor who donated a stem cell graft to a child with aplastic anemia. The CDR3: CASSFWEQETQYF. CDR3 sequence (DNA): TGTGCCAGCAGCTTCTGGGAGCAAGAGACCCAGTACTTC.